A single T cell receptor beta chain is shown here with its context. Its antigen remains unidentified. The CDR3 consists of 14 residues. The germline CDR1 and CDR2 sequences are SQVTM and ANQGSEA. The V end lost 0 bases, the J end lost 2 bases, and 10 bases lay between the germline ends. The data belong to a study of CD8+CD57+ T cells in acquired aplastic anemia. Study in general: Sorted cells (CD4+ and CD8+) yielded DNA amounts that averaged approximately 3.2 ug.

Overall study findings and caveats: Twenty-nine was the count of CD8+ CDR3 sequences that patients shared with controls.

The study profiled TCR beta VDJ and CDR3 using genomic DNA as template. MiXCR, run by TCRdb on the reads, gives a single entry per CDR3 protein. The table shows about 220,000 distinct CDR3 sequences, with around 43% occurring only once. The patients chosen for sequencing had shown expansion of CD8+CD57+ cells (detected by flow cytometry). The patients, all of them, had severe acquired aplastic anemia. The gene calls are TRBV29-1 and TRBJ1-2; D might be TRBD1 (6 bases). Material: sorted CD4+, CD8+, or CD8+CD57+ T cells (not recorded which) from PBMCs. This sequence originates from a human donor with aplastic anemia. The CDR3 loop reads CSVEDADRNYGYTF. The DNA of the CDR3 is TGCAGCGTTGAAGACGCGGACAGAAACTATGGCTACACCTTC.